A selection of T cell receptor beta chains follows, all from one sample in a study of blood T cells in healthy people across ages. MiXCR was run by TCRdb on the 5' RACE reads, yielding one entry per CDR3 protein. This sample yields 650,000 to 1,000,000 distinct CDR3 sequences, of which 36% are seen a single time; under 15% belongs to the top ten. The specimen sequenced was blood. Receptor source: a man younger than 30 in good health. The CDR3 runs from the conserved cysteine through the conserved F or W. Each record gives: clone size, V gene, D gene, J gene, CDR3 protein, CDR3 DNA. A D gene is named only where the DNA matches it firmly. Clone size is not always given. Where it is, it says once, few, many or a class for expanded clones.

size: few; V: TRBV9; D: TRBD1; J: TRBJ1-1; CDR3: CASSASTGYPEAFF; DNA: TGTGCCAGCAGCGCCTCGACAGGGTACCCTGAAGCTTTCTTT
size: few; V: TRBV6-2/TRBV6-3; D: -; J: TRBJ1-2; CDR3: CASGLSGYTF; DNA: TGTGCCAGCGGACTGAGTGGCTACACCTTC
size: -; V: TRBV12-3/TRBV12-4; D: -; J: TRBJ2-1; CDR3: CASSTPRGLANEQFF; DNA: TGTGCCAGCAGTACACCCCGTGGGCTAGCCAATGAGCAGTTCTTC
size: -; V: TRBV5-6; D: -; J: TRBJ1-1; CDR3: CASSLGWTDMNTEAFF; DNA: TGTGCCAGCAGCTTGGGTTGGACTGACATGAACACTGAAGCTTTCTTT
size: few; V: TRBV5-1; D: TRBD1; J: TRBJ1-2; CDR3: CASSSDRVPREGYTF; DNA: TGCGCCAGCAGCTCCGACAGGGTCCCGAGGGAGGGCTACACCTTC
size: few; V: TRBV6-2/TRBV6-3; D: -; J: TRBJ1-1; CDR3: CASSASVPGPWSTEAFF; DNA: TGTGCCAGCAGTGCTTCCGTACCGGGACCCTGGTCTACTGAAGCTTTCTTT
size: -; V: TRBV10-3; D: TRBD1; J: TRBJ2-1; CDR3: CAISLTGVEQFF; DNA: TGTGCCATCAGTCTTACAGGGGTTGAGCAGTTCTTC
size: many; V: TRBV12-3/TRBV12-4; D: -; J: TRBJ2-3; CDR3: CASSFGTSTDTQYF; DNA: TGTGCCAGCAGTTTTGGGACTAGCACAGATACGCAGTATTTT
size: -; V: TRBV3-1; D: TRBD1; J: TRBJ2-1; CDR3: CASSQGPQRPPKGWDRVYNEQFF; DNA: TGTGCCAGCAGCCAAGGGCCCCAACGACCACCAAAGGGTTGGGACAGGGTCTACAATGAGCAGTTCTTC
size: few; V: TRBV6-2/TRBV6-3; D: -; J: TRBJ2-5; CDR3: CASRPLQNSDRVPETQYF; DNA: TGTGCCAGCAGGCCCCTCCAGAATTCGGACCGGGTCCCGGAGACCCAGTACTTC
size: -; V: TRBV12-3/TRBV12-4; D: TRBD1; J: TRBJ1-1; CDR3: CASSLGQGSVGAFF; DNA: TGTGCCAGCAGTTTGGGACAGGGGTCCGTGGGAGCTTTCTTT
size: -; V: TRBV7-2; D: -; J: TRBJ1-6; CDR3: CAGSLDTDMRTPLHF; DNA: TGTGCCGGCAGCTTGGACACAGATATGAGGACACCCCTCCACTTT
size: -; V: TRBV20-1; D: -; J: TRBJ1-2; CDR3: CSARVDTGKANYGYTF; DNA: TGCAGTGCTAGAGTGGACACGGGGAAGGCTAACTATGGCTACACCTTC
size: few; V: TRBV4-1; D: -; J: TRBJ2-7; CDR3: CASSQDGAAYYEQYF; DNA: TGCGCCAGCAGCCAAGATGGGGCAGCTTACTACGAGCAGTACTTC
size: -; V: TRBV5-1; D: TRBD1; J: TRBJ1-1; CDR3: CASRGGTGLMNTEAFF; DNA: TGCGCCAGCCGAGGGGGGACAGGGTTAATGAACACTGAAGCTTTCTTT
size: once; V: TRBV7-2; D: -; J: TRBJ2-2; CDR3: CASSGTSWGAANTGELFF; DNA: TGTGCCAGCAGCGGCACCAGCTGGGGCGCGGCGAACACCGGGGAGCTGTTTTTT
size: few; V: TRBV2; D: -; J: TRBJ1-5; CDR3: CASSEAGQPQHF; DNA: TGTGCCAGCAGTGAAGCAGGTCAGCCCCAGCATTTT
size: few; V: TRBV6-2/TRBV6-3; D: -; J: TRBJ1-5; CDR3: CASSYSYGPEQGNSNQPQHF; DNA: TGTGCCAGCAGTTACTCGTATGGCCCCGAACAGGGAAATAGCAATCAGCCCCAGCATTTT
size: few; V: TRBV2; D: -; J: TRBJ2-7; CDR3: CASSASRREQYF; DNA: TGTGCCAGCAGTGCTTCGAGGCGTGAGCAGTACTTC
size: -; V: TRBV9; D: TRBD2; J: TRBJ2-7; CDR3: CASSVEGLVPLYEQYF; DNA: TGTGCCAGCAGCGTAGAGGGACTAGTCCCACTCTACGAGCAGTACTTC
size: -; V: TRBV4-1; D: -; J: TRBJ2-7; CDR3: CASSQEGWPSDYEQYF; DNA: TGCGCCAGCAGCCAAGAGGGATGGCCGTCGGACTACGAGCAGTACTTC
size: -; V: TRBV20-1; D: -; J: TRBJ1-1; CDR3: CSARGSDREAFF; DNA: TGCAGTGCTAGGGGGTCCGACAGGGAAGCTTTCTTT
size: many; V: TRBV7-6; D: TRBD2; J: TRBJ2-7; CDR3: CASSLASGGHRANEQYF; DNA: TGTGCCAGCAGCTTAGCTAGCGGGGGACACCGGGCCAACGAGCAGTACTTC
size: -; V: TRBV12-3/TRBV12-4; D: -; J: TRBJ1-2; CDR3: CASSLEGTAFSGYTF; DNA: TGTGCCAGCAGTTTAGAGGGGACGGCCTTCTCTGGCTACACCTTC